The 9 T cell receptor beta chains below all came from one sample that was sequenced in a study of T-cell memory formation after mild COVID-19. TCRdb ran MiXCR on the 5' RACE reads and lists one entry per CDR3 protein. The sample consists of over 350,000 distinct CDR3 sequences, 20% to 30% of them appearing once. The sample was PBMCs or a T cell subset sorted from them (not recorded which). The receptors were sampled from an adult woman who had mild COVID-19 (a few samples of this study predate the infection). Cell type and time point are not known.

V and J are TRBV19 and TRBJ1-2; D not certain. Per germline, CDR1 LNHDA and CDR2 SQIVND (reference sequence). V was trimmed by 6 bases and J by 7 bases, leaving 27 bases between them. This CDR3 has 17 amino acids. Here the CDR3 DNA reads TGTGCCAGTAGCTCCATAGTTACAGAGTTCAATGTCTTTGGCTACACCTTC. Its protein is CASSSIVTEFNVFGYTF.

This rearrangement joins TRBV21-1 to TRBJ2-5; TRBD1 is taken as the D call from the table, unchecked against the DNA. TRBV21-1 is listed as a pseudogene. The CDR3 spans 15 residues. In DNA form, the CDR3 reads TGTGCCAGCAGCAAGAAACAGGGGGCCGGGGAGACCCAGTACTTC. The encoded protein is CASSKKQGAGETQYF.

The chain has TRBV2 and TRBJ1-6; unclear D gene. The CDR3 has 13 residues. Trimming stripped 3 bases from V and 9 bases from J, with 9 bases between. CDR1 and CDR2 (germline): SNHLY, FYNNEI. CDR3 coding DNA: TGTGCCAGCAGTGAGCGTCTCGGTTCACCCCTCCACTTT. It is translated as CASSERLGSPLHF.

This chain links TRBV20-1 with TRBJ2-7; no clear D. The CDR3 consists of 14 residues. From germline, CDR1 is DFQATT and CDR2 SNEGSKA (reference sequence). V was trimmed by 5 bases and J by 2 bases, leaving 16 bases between them. The CDR3 coding sequence is TGCAGTGCTCGATCCCTAAAAGGTACCTACGAGCAGTACTTC. It specifies CSARSLKGTYEQYF.

This clonotype came up a few times. The J gene is TRBJ2-3, the V gene TRBV9; D is unresolved. The V end was cut by 2 bases, the J end by 1 base, with 8 bases between. Germline V gives CDR1 SGDLS, CDR2 YYNGEE. The CDR3 is 14 residues long. The CDR3 sequence is CASSVSGRTDTQYF. The CDR3, as DNA: TGTGCCAGCAGCGTCTCGGGCCGCACAGATACGCAGTATTTT. Combining the CDR3 with reference TRBV9 and TRBJ2-3 gives the whole variable domain DSGVTQTPKHLITATGQRVTLRCSPRSGDLSVYWYQQSLDQGLQFLIQYYNGEERAKGNILERFSAQQFPDLHSELNLSSLELGDSALYFCASSVSGRTDTQYFGPGTRLTVL.

This chain uses TRBV5-1 with TRBJ2-1, with D unclear. CDR1 is SGHRS and CDR2 is YFSETQ in the germline V gene. The V and J ends lost 4 bases and 5 bases respectively, with 16 bases between them. The CDR3 extends over 15 amino acids. CDR3 DNA sequence: TGCGCCAGCAGCAACAATGCGGCGAGCGACAATGAGCAGTTCTTC. Translation gives CASSNNAASDNEQFF.

This clonotype was seen more than once but under ten times. The chain couples TRBV4-3 to TRBJ2-7; 8 nucleotides align to TRBD1. Germline V gene sequence: CDR1 LGHNA, CDR2 YSLEER. The CDR3 extends over 16 amino acids. V dropped 1 base and J dropped 0; count of bases not matched to a gene: 5. The CDR3 spells CASSQGQGARSYEQYF. CDR3 bases: TGCGCCAGCAGCCAAGGTCAGGGGGCACGCTCCTACGAGCAGTACTTC.

The chain combines TRBV7-8 with TRBJ2-5; TRBD1 matches at 7 bases. The CDR3 is 16 amino acids. The germline V gene has CDR1 SGHVS and CDR2 FQNEAQ. The trim removed 0 bases at V and 2 bases at J, leaving 6 bases unmatched. CDR3 DNA: TGTGCCAGCAGCTTAGCGCCAGGGGGAATACAAGAGACCCAGTACTTC. Its translation is CASSLAPGGIQETQYF.

The chain recombines TRBV29-1 with TRBJ1-1; perhaps TRBD1 as D (5 bases). The CDR3 is 12 residues long. The ends were cut back, 1 base at V and 7 bases at J, with 10 bases in the middle. Germline CDR1 and CDR2: SQVTM and ANQGSEA. CDR3 residues: CSVEGWGFEAFF. The CDR3 DNA is TGCAGCGTTGAAGGCTGGGGGTTTGAAGCTTTCTTT.